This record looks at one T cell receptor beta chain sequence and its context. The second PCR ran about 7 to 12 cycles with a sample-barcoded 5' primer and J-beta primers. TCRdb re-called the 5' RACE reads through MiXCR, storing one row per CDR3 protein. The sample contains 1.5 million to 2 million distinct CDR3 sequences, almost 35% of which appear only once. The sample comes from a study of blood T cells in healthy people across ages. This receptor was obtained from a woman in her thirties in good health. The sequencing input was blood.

The CDR3 sequence is CISSHLTGTAQETQYF. The CDR3 DNA is TGCATCAGCAGCCACCTGACCGGGACAGCACAAGAGACCCAGTACTTC. The rearrangement uses TRBV4-1 and TRBJ2-5; 7 bases match TRBD1. Germline V gene data show CDR1 as MGHRA and CDR2 as YSYEKL. This CDR3 is 16 amino acids long.